This TCR beta chain was captured in a study of shared clonotypes between healthy human individuals. Whole-study findings and limits: Clonotype sharing among donors, it was expected, would be affected by sequencing depth.

The sample holds one count of this clone. No antigen is known for it. Researchers ran the assay at a deep level. The method was immunoSEQ multiplex PCR; TCRdb's version includes in-frame clones alone and lacks a portion of them. This table has about 800,000 clones, just over 95% appearing once. The naive CD8 subset, CD45RO-negative cells positively selected for CCR7, excluded terminally differentiated effector memory CD45RA+ cells. Germline V gene data show CDR1 as MNHEY and CDR2 as SMNVEV (reference sequence). Trimming cost V 1 base and J 6 bases, with 12 bases left between them. This CDR3 contains 14 residues.

The sample taken for sequencing was naive CD8+ T cells sorted from blood. The genes are TRBV27 and TRBJ1-1; weak D call: TRBD1 (6 bases). The sequence was collected from a man younger than 45 in good health. CDR3 residues: CASSLYTGRAEAFF. Written as DNA, the CDR3 is TGTGCCAGCAGTTTATATACAGGGCGGGCTGAAGCTTTCTTT.